The clone carrying this T cell receptor (beta chain) was observed once. CDR3 length: 14 amino acids. Germline V gives CDR1 MNHEY, CDR2 SMNVEV (reference sequence). V lost 4 bases and J lost 0; bases outside the gene matches: 2. Authors' analysis steps: How many nucleated cells were present was estimated from reference gene primer amplification. Only in-frame clones appear in the TCRdb table, and some are missing; sequencing was by immunoSEQ multiplex PCR. The V and J calls and clone size were taken over from that table, and D and trimming were inferred from the DNA. The table has roughly 300,000 clones, 86% seen once. This sample is part of a study of blood T cell repertoires in COVID-19. As for the study in general: Collection of acute and convalescent COVID-19 samples took place in the United States, Italy and Spain. T cells, B-cell-depleted T cells, or PBMCs provided the cDNA or gDNA that served as material.

Material for sequencing was peripheral blood. The rearrangement links TRBV27 to TRBJ2-7; 8 nucleotides match TRBD2. The clonotype originates from a woman aged 45-60 years with acute or convalescent COVID-19. The CDR3 sequence: CASSSGGSSYEQYF. In DNA form, the CDR3 reads TGTGCCAGCAGTTCGGGGGGGAGCTCCTACGAGCAGTACTTC.